The TCR beta chain under discussion was sequenced for a study of molecular identifiers for immune sequencing clone quantification. Libraries used about 19,000 to 1,100,000 sorted naive CD8 T cells and 10%, 30% or 50% RNA input. Study outcomes and limitations: Over 97% of effector molecules, yet under 1% of naive-cell molecules, were held by clones above 20 RNA copies.

Making the bulk TCR libraries relied on previously described methods and listed TCR primers. MiXCR, run by TCRdb on the PCR reads, gives a single entry per CDR3 protein. Of 350,000 or so distinct CDR3 sequences listed, over 20% are singletons. CDR3 length equals 14 residues. Germline CDR1 GTSNPN, CDR2 SVGIG (reference sequence). The germline V and J ends were trimmed by 0 bases and 1 base, with 9 bases remaining between them. Ten or more counts support this clonotype. The antigen remains unidentified. Sequences were obtained from naive CD8+ T cells from blood, with Jurkat cell RNA spiked in. As to subset: FACS-sorted CD8+CD4-CCR7+CD45RA+ naive T cells. This clonotype was sampled from a human donor in good health. Some libraries in this study had Jurkat cell RNA spiked in. The V gene is TRBV30, the J gene TRBJ1-1, with D uncertain. This CDR3 reads CAWSVGPRNTEAFF. CDR3 in DNA: TGTGCCTGGAGTGTAGGGCCCAGGAACACTGAAGCTTTCTTT.